A single sample is the source of the 20 T cell receptor beta chains below, sequenced in a study of T cell repertoires in cytomegalovirus infection. For these receptors, no antigen is known. TCRdb fed the reads into MiXCR, producing one record per CDR3 protein. The sample has under 150,000 distinct CDR3 sequences; under 30% are singletons. The sequenced material came from PBMCs, sequenced either directly or after in vitro stimulation (not recorded which). Receptors were obtained from a human donor in good health (CMV status not recorded). Some clones in this sample may be carry-over from other donors' samples.

J is TRBJ2-1 and V is TRBV7-2; D gene unclear. This CDR3 spans 11 amino acids. Germline loops: CDR1 SGHTA, CDR2 FQGNSA. The V and J ends lost 5 bases and 9 bases respectively, with 8 bases between them. The CDR3 loop reads CASSPLFEQFF. CDR3 in DNA: TGTGCCAGCAGCCCTTTGTTTGAGCAGTTCTTC.

This clonotype was counted between two and nine times. This sequence joins TRBV12-3 or TRBV12-4 and TRBJ1-1; 10 nucleotides agree with TRBD1. J lost 4 bases, V lost 5 bases, and 10 bases had no gene match. The CDR3 runs 16 residues. CDR3 sequence reads: CASSPLGGQGSTEAFF. The CDR3 bases are TGTGCCAGCAGTCCACTAGGGGGACAGGGGAGCACTGAAGCTTTCTTT.

Concerning this clonotype itself: This may be a read error, as it is one base from a much larger clone. The rearrangement uses TRBV29-1 and TRBJ1-4, with 8 bases that match TRBD1. V gave up 7 bases and J gave up 9 bases; unmatched junction bases: 10. The CDR3 runs 13 residues. Germline CDR1 and CDR2: SQVTM and ANQGSEA. For the CDR3, the DNA is TGCAGCGCAACTGGACAGGGCAATAAAAAACTGTTTTTT. It codes for CSATGQGNKKLFF.

The V and J genes are TRBV27 and TRBJ1-2; no definite D call. Trimming pared 8 bases from V and 2 bases from J, leaving 6 bases between. The CDR3 covers 11 residues. CDR1 is MNHEY and CDR2 is SMNVEV in the germline V gene (reference sequence). The CDR3 coding sequence is TGTGCCAGCGGTCGGAACTATGGCTACACCTTC. Amino acid sequence: CASGRNYGYTF.

This clonotype came up many times. CDR3 nucleotides: TGTGCCAGCAGCCCCGGCAGCGGGAGGGCGACCGGGGAGCTGTTTTTT. This codes for CASSPGSGRATGELFF. The chain joins TRBV7-2 to TRBJ2-2; TRBD2 aligns across 10 bases. Germline assignment: CDR1 SGHTA and CDR2 FQGNSA. This CDR3 contains 16 residues. The V segment lost 5 bases and the J segment 5 bases; nucleotides outside the gene matches: 8. Based on the CDR3 plus reference TRBV7-2 and TRBJ2-2, the full variable domain is GAGVSQSPSNKVTEKGKDVELRCDPISGHTALYWYRQSLGQGLEFLIYFQGNSAPDKSGLPSDRFSAERTGGSVSTLTIQRTQQEDSAVYLCASSPGSGRATGELFFGEGSRLTVL.

The sample holds many counts of this clonotype. This chain joins TRBV7-2 and TRBJ1-4; D gene uncertain. The ends were cut back, 1 base at V and 5 bases at J, with 17 bases in the middle. The CDR3 is 17 amino acids. Germline V CDR1 and CDR2: SGHTA, FQGNSA. CDR3 residues: CASSLVPRMSGNEKLFF. CDR3 bases: TGTGCCAGCAGCTTAGTCCCAAGGATGAGTGGGAATGAAAAACTGTTTTTT.

The chain carries TRBV12-3 or TRBV12-4 and TRBJ1-3; TRBD1 is a possible D gene (5 bases). This CDR3 region has 16 residues. Trimming left V 7 bases short and J 0 bases short, with 16 bases between. The CDR3, as DNA: TGTGCCAGCACCGGGGGGGGACGGCTCTCTGGAAACACCATATATTTT. It yields the protein CASTGGGRLSGNTIYF.

Ten or more counts support this clonotype. The chain employs TRBV7-8 and TRBJ2-1; no clear D. The V gene's germline CDR1 is SGHVS and CDR2 FQNEAQ. The CDR3 consists of 14 residues. V dropped 3 bases and J dropped 1 base, with 7 bases sitting between them. The CDR3 is CASSLSPSYNEQFF. In nucleotides, the CDR3 is TGTGCCAGCAGCTTGTCTCCGTCCTACAATGAGCAGTTCTTC.

The CDR3 loop is CASSPGLPPYEQYV. In DNA form, the CDR3 reads TGTGCCAGCAGCCCGGGACTACCCCCATACGAGCAGTACGTC. V usage is TRBV6-2 or TRBV6-3 and J usage is TRBJ2-7; 7 bases are a match to TRBD2. V was clipped by 6 bases and J by 4 bases; unmatched bases: 9. Germline V CDR1 and CDR2: MNHEY, SVGEGT. This CDR3 contains 14 residues.

This clonotype has ten or more counts. The chain joins TRBV7-2 to TRBJ2-7; 7 bases fit TRBD2. Germline lookup yields CDR1 SGHTA and CDR2 FQGNSA. The CDR3 loop spans 14 amino acids. V was clipped by 5 bases and J by 6 bases; unmatched bases: 10. The DNA of the CDR3 is TGTGCCAGCAGCCCGAGGACTAGGTCGCGCGAGCAGTACTTC. It translates to CASSPRTRSREQYF.

The chain recombines TRBV18 with TRBJ2-1; TRBD2 might be the D (7 bases). V lost 0 bases and J lost 9, with 24 bases in between. The CDR3 runs to 18 residues. CDR1 and CDR2 from the germline V gene are KGHSH and LQKENI. The DNA for the CDR3 is TGTGCCAGCTCACCACCGTTCCGGACTAGGAGGGGGTTTGGTGAGCAGTTCTTC. The encoded protein is CASSPPFRTRRGFGEQFF.

In its sample, this clonotype is medium-sized. The germline gene is not matched at one end of the junction; a read error may be the cause. The V gene is TRBV11-1, the J gene TRBJ2-1, with a possible D match to TRBD2 (6 bases). CDR1 and CDR2 from the germline V gene are SGHAT and FQDESV (reference sequence). The CDR3 totals 14 residues. This CDR3 reads CASSLAYSYNEQFF. Written as DNA, the CDR3 is TGTGCCAGCAGCCTAGCGTATTCTTACAATGAGCAGTTCTTC.

This clonotype was seen repeatedly, ten times or more. The gene calls are TRBV6-5 and TRBJ1-1; D gene uncertain. Germline loops: CDR1 MNHEY, CDR2 SVGAGI. The V gene lost 3 bases and the J gene lost 0 bases, with 5 bases spanning the gap. This CDR3 comprises 13 residues. This CDR3 reads CASSYRLNTEAFF. The DNA of the CDR3 is TGTGCCAGCAGTTATCGGTTGAACACTGAAGCTTTCTTT.

The chain has TRBV30 and TRBJ1-3; D gene ambiguous. The ends were cut back, 4 bases at V and 10 bases at J, with 17 bases in the middle. The CDR3 sequence is 13 residues long. CDR1 is GTSNPN, CDR2 SVGIG, per germline (reference sequence). As DNA, the CDR3 is TGTGCCTGGAACGTTCAAGGAGCCCTGACCATATATTTT. Translation: CAWNVQGALTIYF.

In this sample, this clonotype turned up many times. The chain employs TRBV12-3 or TRBV12-4 and TRBJ1-5, with D tentatively TRBD1 (5 bases). The V end was cut by 6 bases, the J end by 1 base, with 10 bases between. This CDR3 has 14 amino acids. The CDR3 DNA sequence: TGTGCCAGCAGCCCGGGACGGAGCAATCAGCCCCAGCATTTT. Its protein product is CASSPGRSNQPQHF.

This clonotype was seen a handful of times. The V gene is TRBV5-4, the J gene TRBJ2-2, with D tentatively TRBD2 (5 bases). This CDR3 region has 17 residues. V was shortened by 2 bases and J by 2 bases, with 16 bases between the two germline ends. Germline CDR1 reads SGHNT; CDR2 reads YYREEE (reference sequence). The CDR3 nucleotides are TGTGCCAGCAGCTTAGGTTGGTCGAGACTAAACACCGGGGAGCTGTTTTTT. Protein product: CASSLGWSRLNTGELFF.

This clonotype showed up just a few times. CDR3 amino acids: CASSRGQYNEQFF. The CDR3 DNA sequence: TGTGCCAGTAGTAGAGGACAATACAATGAGCAGTTCTTC. The chain is built from TRBV19 and TRBJ2-1, with a weak D call TRBD1 (5 bases). The CDR3 extends over 13 amino acids. Germline V gene lookup returns CDR1 LNHDA and CDR2 SQIVND (reference sequence). V was clipped by 4 bases and J by 4 bases, with 8 bases between them.

This clonotype was observed at least ten times. This chain links TRBV7-2 with TRBJ2-7; the D gene is possibly TRBD1 (5 bases). The V end lost 5 bases, the J end lost 2 bases, and 10 bases lay between the germline ends. The CDR3 length is 13 residues. Germline-derived CDR1 and CDR2 are SGHTA and FQGNSA. CDR3 in DNA: TGTGCCAGCAGCGAGCCGACAGCCTACGAGCAGTACTTC. Translated: CASSEPTAYEQYF.

This clonotype has at least ten counts. The chain has TRBV6-5 and TRBJ2-2; unclear D gene. Germline CDR1 MNHEY, CDR2 SVGAGI. Between the trimmed V and J ends, which lost 5 bases and 4 bases, there was a span of 5 bases. The CDR3 length is 12 residues. CDR3 protein: CASSTFTGELFF. The DNA of the CDR3 is TGTGCCAGCAGTACTTTCACCGGGGAGCTGTTTTTT.

This clonotype was seen more than once but under ten times. This chain joins TRBV28 and TRBJ1-4; 8 bases are shared with TRBD1. V lost 2 bases to trimming and J lost 10 bases; unmatched junction nucleotides: 6. Looked up from germline, CDR1 is MDHEN and CDR2 is SYDVKM. There are 14 residues in the CDR3. The CDR3: CASSLTGDRGKLFF. CDR3 DNA sequence: TGTGCCAGCAGTTTAACAGGAGACAGGGGAAAACTGTTTTTT.